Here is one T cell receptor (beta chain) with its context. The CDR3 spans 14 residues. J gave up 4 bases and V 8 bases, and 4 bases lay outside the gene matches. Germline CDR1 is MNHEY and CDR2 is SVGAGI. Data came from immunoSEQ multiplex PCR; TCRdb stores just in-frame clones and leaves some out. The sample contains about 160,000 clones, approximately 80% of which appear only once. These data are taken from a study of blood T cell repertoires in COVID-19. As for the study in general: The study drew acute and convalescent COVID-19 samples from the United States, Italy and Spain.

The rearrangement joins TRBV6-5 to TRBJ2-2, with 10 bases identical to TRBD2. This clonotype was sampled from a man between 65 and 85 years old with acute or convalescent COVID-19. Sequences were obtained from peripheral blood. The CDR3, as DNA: TGTGCCAGCGCTAGCGGGAGTGGCACCGGGGAGCTGTTTTTT. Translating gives CASASGSGTGELFF.